The 11 T cell receptor beta chains below were found in one sample sequenced in a study of CD8 T cells in ankylosing spondylitis. A single record per CDR3 protein comes from TCRdb applying MiXCR to the 5' RACE reads. The table records fewer than 200,000 distinct CDR3 sequences, 15% to 20% of them present only once. The sequencing sample was made of blood, either unsorted or a sorted T cell fraction (not recorded which). Receptor source: a male donor with ankylosing spondylitis or in good health (not recorded which).

The V gene is TRBV20-1, the J gene TRBJ1-1; no definite D call. The germline V gene encodes CDR1 DFQATT and CDR2 SNEGSKA (reference sequence). This CDR3 is built from 12 residues. Trimming removed 3 bases at V and 5 bases at J, with 10 bases between. This chain's CDR3 is CSASRRGTEAFF. DNA of the CDR3: TGCAGTGCTAGCCGAAGAGGGACTGAAGCTTTCTTT.

This clonotype has ten or more counts. This sequence joins TRBV27 and TRBJ1-3; 11 bases are shared with TRBD1. Germline CDR1 and CDR2: MNHEY and SMNVEV (reference sequence). The CDR3 length is 16 residues. V dropped 6 bases and J dropped 1; count of bases not matched to a gene: 5. The CDR3, as DNA: TGTGCCAGCAGAAGGACAGGGGGCGCATCTGGAAACACCATATATTTT. Translated, it gives CASRRTGGASGNTIYF.

There are many counts of this clonotype. The chain carries TRBV7-9 and TRBJ2-7, with 9 nucleotides matching TRBD1. The ends lost 4 bases at V and 1 base at J; junction bases unmatched: 8. CDR3 length: 16 residues. From germline, CDR1 is SEHNR and CDR2 FQNEAQ (reference sequence). CDR3 residues: CASSSIAGTGSYEQYF. The CDR3 bases are TGTGCCAGCAGCTCAATCGCCGGGACAGGGTCCTACGAGCAGTACTTC.

V gene TRBV7-9 combines with J gene TRBJ2-4; TRBD1 is a possible D gene (6 bases). This CDR3 spans 16 amino acids. V was cut by 5 bases and J by 8 bases, with 22 bases left in between. Per germline, CDR1 SEHNR and CDR2 FQNEAQ (reference sequence). CDR3 DNA sequence: TGTGCCAGCAGCCGGGGACAATATCCATGGACGGACATTCAGTACTTC. Its translation is CASSRGQYPWTDIQYF.

The CDR3 here is CSAREGSVLTDTQYF. CDR3 sequence (DNA): TGCAGTGCTAGAGAAGGTTCAGTCCTCACAGATACGCAGTATTTT. The chain joins TRBV20-1 to TRBJ2-3; no clear D. Trimming shortened V by 0 bases and J by 2 bases, and 12 bases separated the two germline ends. The CDR3 is 15 amino acids. Germline lookup yields CDR1 DFQATT and CDR2 SNEGSKA (reference sequence).

This clonotype was seen more than once but under ten times. The chain employs TRBV5-4 and TRBJ2-7, with 7 nucleotides matching TRBD1. Per the germline V gene, CDR1 is SGHNT and CDR2 is YYREEE (reference sequence). V shed 1 base and J 8 bases; nucleotides not matched to a gene: 12. The CDR3 spans 15 residues. DNA for the CDR3: TGTGCCAGCAGCTTGCTGCCCGGACAGGATATGCAGCAGTACTTC. It translates to CASSLLPGQDMQQYF.

In its sample, this clonotype was seen many times. CDR3 nucleotide sequence: TGCAGCGTTGGCGGACAGGCACAAGAGACCCAGTACTTC. The encoded protein is CSVGGQAQETQYF. The chain links TRBV29-1 to TRBJ2-5, with 7 nucleotides matching TRBD1. In germline, CDR1 is SQVTM, CDR2 ANQGSEA. The CDR3 consists of 13 residues. Trimming took 4 bases from V and 2 from J; bases not matched to a gene: 4. The whole variable domain, remainder taken from reference TRBV29-1 and TRBJ2-5, is SAVISQKPSRDICQRGTSLTIQCQVDSQVTMMFWYRQQPGQSLTLIATANQGSEATYESGFVIDKFPISRPNLTFSTLTVSNMSPEDSSIYLCSVGGQAQETQYFGPGTRLLVL.

This clonotype was seen many times. V and J are TRBV10-2 and TRBJ2-1; 12 nucleotides line up with TRBD2. The CDR3 runs to 15 residues. J lost 3 bases, V lost 8 bases, and 5 bases had no gene match. Germline V gene sequence: CDR1 WSHSY, CDR2 SAAADI. The CDR3 loop reads CASHRTSGDYNEQFF. The CDR3 DNA sequence: TGCGCCAGCCACAGGACTAGCGGGGACTACAATGAGCAGTTCTTC.

This clonotype showed up just a few times. V gene TRBV20-1 combines with J gene TRBJ1-2; TRBD1 might be the D (5 bases). The V end lost 2 bases, the J end lost 8 bases, and 15 bases lay between the germline ends. Germline V gene sequence: CDR1 DFQATT, CDR2 SNEGSKA (reference sequence). The CDR3 runs to 13 residues. The CDR3 DNA sequence: TGCAGTGCTAGACTAGACAGTTTCGGGGGCTACACCTTC. It yields the protein CSARLDSFGGYTF.

The chain joins TRBV6-6 to TRBJ1-1; the D gene is possibly TRBD1 (5 bases). This CDR3 contains 13 residues. Germline V gene data show CDR1 as MNHNY and CDR2 as SVGAGI (reference sequence). V dropped 11 bases and J dropped 0 bases, with 13 bases sitting between them. In DNA form, the CDR3 reads TGTGCCGGCCGAACGGGGGTGAACACTGAAGCTTTCTTT. Protein sequence: CAGRTGVNTEAFF.

There are many counts of this clonotype. The chain has TRBV20-1 and TRBJ2-7, with D possibly being TRBD2 (6 bases). Per germline, CDR1 DFQATT and CDR2 SNEGSKA (reference sequence). Trimming stripped 0 bases from V and 3 bases from J, with 12 bases between. The CDR3 is 14 residues long. CDR3 residues: CSARDLSSDYEQYF. The DNA for the CDR3 is TGCAGTGCTAGAGATCTATCTAGCGACTACGAGCAGTACTTC.